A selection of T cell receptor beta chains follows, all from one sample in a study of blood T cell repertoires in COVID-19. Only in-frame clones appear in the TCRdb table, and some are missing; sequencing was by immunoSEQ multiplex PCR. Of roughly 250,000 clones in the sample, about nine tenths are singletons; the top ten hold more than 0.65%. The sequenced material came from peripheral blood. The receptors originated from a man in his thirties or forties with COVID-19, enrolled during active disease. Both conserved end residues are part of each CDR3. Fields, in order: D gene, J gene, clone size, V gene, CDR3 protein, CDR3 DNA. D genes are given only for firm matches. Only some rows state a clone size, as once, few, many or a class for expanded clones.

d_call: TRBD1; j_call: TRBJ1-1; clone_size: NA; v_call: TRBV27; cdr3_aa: CASSRSKFPGQGNTEAFF; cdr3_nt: TGTGCCAGCAGTCGTTCAAAGTTTCCGGGACAGGGGAACACTGAAGCTTTCTTT
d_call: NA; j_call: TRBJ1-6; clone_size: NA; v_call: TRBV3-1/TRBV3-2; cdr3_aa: CASSQVQINSPLHF; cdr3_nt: TGTGCCAGCAGCCAAGTCCAGATTAATTCACCCCTCCACTTT
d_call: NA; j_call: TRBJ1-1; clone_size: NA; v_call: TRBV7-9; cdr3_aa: CASSLEAMLSEAFF; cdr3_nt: TGTGCCAGCAGCCTTGAGGCGATGTTATCTGAAGCTTTCTTT
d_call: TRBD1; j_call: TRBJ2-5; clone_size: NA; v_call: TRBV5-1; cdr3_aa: CASSLVAIQGIRETQYF; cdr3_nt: TGCGCCAGCAGCTTGGTGGCCATACAGGGGATTAGGGAGACCCAGTACTTC
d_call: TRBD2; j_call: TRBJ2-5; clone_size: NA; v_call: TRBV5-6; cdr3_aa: CASSLARLFSTSGQETQYF; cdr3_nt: TGTGCCAGCAGCTTGGCCCGTCTTTTTTCAACTAGCGGACAAGAGACCCAGTACTTC
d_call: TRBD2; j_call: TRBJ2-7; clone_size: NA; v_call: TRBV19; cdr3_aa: CASSSGGAREQYF; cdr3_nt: TGTGCCAGTAGTAGCGGGGGGGCGAGAGAGCAGTACTTC
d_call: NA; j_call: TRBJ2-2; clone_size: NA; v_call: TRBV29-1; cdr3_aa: CSVEVGFQGGELFF; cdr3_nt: TGCAGCGTTGAAGTGGGGTTTCAGGGCGGGGAGCTGTTTTTT
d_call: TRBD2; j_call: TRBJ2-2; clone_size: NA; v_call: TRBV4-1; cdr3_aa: CASSRRPAGLVSAGELFF; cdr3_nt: TGCGCCAGCAGCCGAAGACCAGCGGGGTTGGTATCCGCCGGGGAGCTGTTTTTT
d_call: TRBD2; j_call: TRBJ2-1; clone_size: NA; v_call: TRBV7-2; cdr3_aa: CASSLNPGTRFSNEQFF; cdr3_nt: TGTGCCAGCAGCTTAAACCCCGGGACTAGGTTCAGCAATGAGCAGTTCTTC
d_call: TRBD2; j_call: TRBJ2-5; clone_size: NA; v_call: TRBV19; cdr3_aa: CASSSSGLAGVETQYF; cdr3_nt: TGTGCCAGTAGTTCATCGGGACTAGCGGGGGTGGAGACCCAGTACTTC
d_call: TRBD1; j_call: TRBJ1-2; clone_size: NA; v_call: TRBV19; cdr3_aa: CASSGRDRVHGYTF; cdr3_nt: TGTGCCAGTAGTGGCCGGGACAGGGTACATGGCTACACCTTC
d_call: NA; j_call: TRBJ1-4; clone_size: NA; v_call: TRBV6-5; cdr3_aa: CASSYSGGKLFF; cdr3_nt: TGTGCCAGCAGTTACTCGGGGGGAAAACTGTTTTTT
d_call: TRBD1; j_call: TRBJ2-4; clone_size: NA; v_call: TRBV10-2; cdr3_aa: CASSPAGQGAKNIQYF; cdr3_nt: TGCGCCAGCAGCCCCGCCGGCCAGGGGGCTAAAAACATTCAGTACTTC
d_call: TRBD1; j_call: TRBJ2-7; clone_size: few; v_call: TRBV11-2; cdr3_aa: CASSSRLRDSTYEQYF; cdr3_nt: TGTGCCAGCAGCTCAAGGCTCCGGGACAGCACCTACGAGCAGTACTTC
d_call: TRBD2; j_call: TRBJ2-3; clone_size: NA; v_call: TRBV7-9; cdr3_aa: CASSLYMAGGHTDTQYF; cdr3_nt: TGTGCCAGCAGCTTATACATGGCGGGGGGACACACAGATACGCAGTATTTT
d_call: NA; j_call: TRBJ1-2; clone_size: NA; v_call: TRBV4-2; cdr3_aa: CASSQENPLIHQRDYGYTF; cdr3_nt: TGTGCCAGCAGCCAAGAAAATCCGCTAATCCACCAGCGGGATTATGGCTACACCTTC
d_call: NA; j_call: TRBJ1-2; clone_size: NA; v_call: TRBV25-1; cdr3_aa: CASRQGKDGYTF; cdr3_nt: TGTGCCAGCAGACAGGGTAAGGATGGCTACACCTTC
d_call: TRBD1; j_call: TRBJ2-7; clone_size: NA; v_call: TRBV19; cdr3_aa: CASRNLLPGQGTHEQYF; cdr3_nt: TGTGCCAGTAGAAACCTTCTCCCGGGACAGGGTACCCACGAGCAGTACTTC
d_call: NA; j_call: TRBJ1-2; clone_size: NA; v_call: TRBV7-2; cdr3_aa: CASSLEAGEGYGYTF; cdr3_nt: TGTGCCAGCAGCTTAGAGGCGGGGGAGGGCTATGGCTACACCTTC
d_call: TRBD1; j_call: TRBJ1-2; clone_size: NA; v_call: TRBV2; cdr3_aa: CASSGGQGINGYTF; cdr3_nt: TGTGCCAGCAGTGGGGGACAGGGGATAAATGGCTACACCTTC
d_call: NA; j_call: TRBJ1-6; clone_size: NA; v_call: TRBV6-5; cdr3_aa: CASRTGLNSPLHF; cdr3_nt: TGTGCCAGCAGAACAGGGTTGAATTCACCCCTCCACTTT
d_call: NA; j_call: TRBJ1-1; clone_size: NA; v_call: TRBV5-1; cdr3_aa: CASSYPREGTEAFF; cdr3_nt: TGCGCCAGCAGCTACCCCAGGGAGGGGACTGAAGCTTTCTTT
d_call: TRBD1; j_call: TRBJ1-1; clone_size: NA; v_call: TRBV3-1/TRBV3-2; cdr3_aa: CASSPRTGGNTEAFF; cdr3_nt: TGTGCCAGCAGCCCACGGACAGGGGGGAACACTGAAGCTTTCTTT
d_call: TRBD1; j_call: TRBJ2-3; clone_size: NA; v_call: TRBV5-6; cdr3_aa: CASSLRQGTDTQYF; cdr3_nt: TGTGCCAGCAGCTTGCGACAGGGGACAGATACGCAGTATTTT
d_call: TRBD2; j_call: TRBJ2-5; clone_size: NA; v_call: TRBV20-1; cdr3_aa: CSASLAGQETQYF; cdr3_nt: TGCAGTGCTAGTCTAGCGGGGCAAGAGACCCAGTACTTC
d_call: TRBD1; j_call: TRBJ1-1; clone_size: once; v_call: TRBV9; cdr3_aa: CASSVVTGVEAFF; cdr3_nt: TGTGCCAGCAGCGTAGTCACAGGGGTTGAAGCTTTCTTT
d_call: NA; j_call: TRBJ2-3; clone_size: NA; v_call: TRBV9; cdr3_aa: CASSVGPVGRDTQYF; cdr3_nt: TGTGCCAGCAGCGTAGGACCGGTAGGGAGAGATACGCAGTATTTT
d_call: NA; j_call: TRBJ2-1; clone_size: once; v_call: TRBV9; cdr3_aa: CASSRDSSSYNEQFF; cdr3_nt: TGTGCCAGCAGCCGAGACAGCAGCTCCTACAATGAGCAGTTCTTC
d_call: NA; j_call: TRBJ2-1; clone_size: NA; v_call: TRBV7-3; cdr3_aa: CASSLQGGAFNEQFF; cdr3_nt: TGTGCCAGCAGCTTACAAGGGGGAGCTTTCAATGAGCAGTTCTTC
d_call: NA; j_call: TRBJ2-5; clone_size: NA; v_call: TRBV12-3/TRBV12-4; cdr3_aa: CASSGGSETQYF; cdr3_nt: TGTGCCAGCAGTGGGGGGTCGGAGACCCAGTACTTC
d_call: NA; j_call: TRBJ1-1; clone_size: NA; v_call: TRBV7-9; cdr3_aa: CASSHGEGHTEAFF; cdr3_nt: TGTGCCAGCAGCCATGGGGAGGGACACACTGAAGCTTTCTTT
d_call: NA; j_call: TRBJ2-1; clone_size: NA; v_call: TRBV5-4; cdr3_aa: CASSLASGANEQFF; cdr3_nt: TGTGCCAGCAGCTTGGCTTCAGGGGCCAATGAGCAGTTCTTC
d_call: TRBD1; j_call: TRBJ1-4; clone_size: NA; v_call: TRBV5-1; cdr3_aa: CASSPGQDEKLFF; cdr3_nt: TGCGCCAGCAGCCCGGGACAGGATGAAAAACTGTTTTTT
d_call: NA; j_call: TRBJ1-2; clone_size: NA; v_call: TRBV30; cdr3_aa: CAWSVDSIRGYTF; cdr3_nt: TGTGCCTGGAGTGTAGACAGTATACGGGGCTACACCTTC
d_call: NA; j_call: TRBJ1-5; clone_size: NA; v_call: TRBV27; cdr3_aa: CASSRRARNQPQHF; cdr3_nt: TGTGCCAGCTCGAGGAGGGCACGCAATCAGCCCCAGCATTTT
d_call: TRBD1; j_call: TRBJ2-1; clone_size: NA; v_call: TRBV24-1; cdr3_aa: CATSDYGQGGNEQFF; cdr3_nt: TGTGCCACCAGTGACTACGGACAGGGGGGGAATGAGCAGTTCTTC
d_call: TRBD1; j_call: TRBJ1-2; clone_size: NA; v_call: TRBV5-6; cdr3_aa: CASSLWLWGTGEDYGYTF; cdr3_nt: TGTGCCAGCAGCTTGTGGCTGTGGGGGACAGGGGAGGACTATGGCTACACCTTC
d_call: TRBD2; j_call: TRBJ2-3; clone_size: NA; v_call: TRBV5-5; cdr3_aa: CASSLSTGGIADTQYF; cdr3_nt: TGTGCCAGCAGCTTGTCCACGGGGGGTATCGCAGATACGCAGTATTTT
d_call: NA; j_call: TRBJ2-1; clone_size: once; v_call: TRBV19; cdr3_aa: CATTPGFISYNEQFF; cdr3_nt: TGTGCCACTACTCCGGGATTTATCTCCTACAATGAGCAGTTCTTC
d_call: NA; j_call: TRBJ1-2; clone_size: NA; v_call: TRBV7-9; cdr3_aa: CASSLAGVTYGYTF; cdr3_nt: TGTGCCAGCAGCTTAGCTGGAGTGACCTATGGCTACACCTTC
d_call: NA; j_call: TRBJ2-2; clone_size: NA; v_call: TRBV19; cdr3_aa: CASSIAQGFVTGELFF; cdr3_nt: TGTGCCAGTAGTATAGCTCAGGGTTTCGTCACCGGGGAGCTGTTTTTT
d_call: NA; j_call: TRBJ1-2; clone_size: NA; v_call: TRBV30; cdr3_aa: CAPSRGWEGYTF; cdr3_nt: TGTGCCCCATCCCGGGGGTGGGAGGGCTACACCTTC
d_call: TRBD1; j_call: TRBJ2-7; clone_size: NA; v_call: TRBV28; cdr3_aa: CASSPWDRQYEQYF; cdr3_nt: TGTGCCAGCAGTCCGTGGGACAGACAGTACGAGCAGTACTTC
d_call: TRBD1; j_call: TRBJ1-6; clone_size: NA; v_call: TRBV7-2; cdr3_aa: CASSQGQGELNSPLHF; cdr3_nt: TGTGCCAGCAGCCAGGGACAGGGCGAATTGAATTCACCCCTCCACTTT
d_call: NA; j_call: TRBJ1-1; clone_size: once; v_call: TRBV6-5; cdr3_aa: CASSTPGHPKTEAFF; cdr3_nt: TGTGCCAGCAGTACACCGGGACACCCTAAGACTGAAGCTTTCTTT
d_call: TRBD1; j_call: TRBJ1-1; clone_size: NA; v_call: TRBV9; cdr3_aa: CASSSRQGGNTEAFF; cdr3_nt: TGTGCCAGCAGCTCCAGACAGGGTGGTAACACTGAAGCTTTCTTT
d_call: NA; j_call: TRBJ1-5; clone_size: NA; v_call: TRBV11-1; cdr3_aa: CASSLGVGRPQHF; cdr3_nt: TGTGCCAGCAGCTTAGGGGTGGGCCGGCCCCAGCATTTT
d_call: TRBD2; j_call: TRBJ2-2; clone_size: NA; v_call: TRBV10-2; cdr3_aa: CASRLAGGPTGELFF; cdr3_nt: TGCGCCAGCAGGCTAGCGGGGGGGCCGACCGGGGAGCTGTTTTTT
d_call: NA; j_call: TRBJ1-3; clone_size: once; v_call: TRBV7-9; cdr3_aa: CASSPGGRGRNTIYF; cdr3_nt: TGTGCCAGCAGCCCCGGAGGTAGAGGGAGAAACACCATATATTTT
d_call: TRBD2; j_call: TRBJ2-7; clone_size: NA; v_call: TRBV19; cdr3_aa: CASKFAAGDSYEQYF; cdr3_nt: TGTGCCAGTAAGTTCGCAGCGGGGGATTCCTACGAGCAGTACTTC
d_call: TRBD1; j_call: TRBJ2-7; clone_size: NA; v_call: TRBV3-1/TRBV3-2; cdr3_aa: CASSQGTGGAFPYEQYF; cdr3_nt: TGTGCCAGCAGCCAAGGTACAGGGGGCGCATTTCCCTACGAGCAGTACTTC
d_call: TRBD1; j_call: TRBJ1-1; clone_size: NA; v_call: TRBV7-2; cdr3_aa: CASSTPQGAATEAFF; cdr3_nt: TGTGCCAGCAGCACCCCTCAGGGGGCGGCCACTGAAGCTTTCTTT
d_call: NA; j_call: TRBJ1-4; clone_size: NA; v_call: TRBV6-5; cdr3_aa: CASRRTGFEKLFF; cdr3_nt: TGTGCCAGCAGGCGAACAGGGTTTGAAAAACTGTTTTTT
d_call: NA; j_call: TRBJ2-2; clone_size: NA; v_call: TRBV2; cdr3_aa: CASSPGGRETGELFF; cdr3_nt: TGTGCCAGCAGTCCCGGAGGGAGAGAGACCGGGGAGCTGTTTTTT
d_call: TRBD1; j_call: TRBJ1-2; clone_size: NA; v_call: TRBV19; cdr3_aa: CASSSRGTGNKNYGYTF; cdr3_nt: TGTGCCAGTAGTAGCCGTGGGACAGGGAATAAGAACTATGGCTACACCTTC
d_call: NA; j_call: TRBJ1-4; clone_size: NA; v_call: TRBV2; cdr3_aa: CASSAREANEKLFF; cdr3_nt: TGTGCCAGCAGTGCGAGGGAGGCGAATGAAAAACTGTTTTTT
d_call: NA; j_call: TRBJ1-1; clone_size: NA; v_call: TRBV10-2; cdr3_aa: CASSRTQGLWDTEAFF; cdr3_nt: TGCGCCAGCAGTCGGACACAGGGCCTCTGGGACACTGAAGCTTTCTTT
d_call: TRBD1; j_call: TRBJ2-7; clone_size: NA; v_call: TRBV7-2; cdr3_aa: CASSLAGGRGTYEQYF; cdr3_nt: TGTGCCAGCAGCTTAGCAGGCGGCAGGGGGACCTACGAGCAGTACTTC
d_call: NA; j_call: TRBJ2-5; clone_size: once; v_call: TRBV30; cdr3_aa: CAWSVQGRETQYF; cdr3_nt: TGTGCCTGGAGTGTACAGGGTCGAGAGACCCAGTACTTC